The 21 T cell receptor beta chains reported below all come from one sample, sequenced in a study of CD8+ T cells in alopecia areata (dated by TCRdb to 2016 to 2018). Read against the paper, the sample's time point label means: 24 weeks on oral tofacitinib. This specimen's treatment or condition label, per the study, means: oral pan-JAK inhibitor, 5-10 mg twice daily. Libraries were built with the immunoSEQ multiplex PCR assay. RNA was extracted from all samples and reverse transcribed into cDNA, which served as template for TCR sequencing. TCRdb retrieved this table from immuneACCESS and kept in-frame rearrangements only. Not all clones are present; in checked studies, unresolved V genes account for under half, and no reason is known for the remainder. Counted in this sample were 90,000 to 130,000 clones; roughly 50% of them appeared once. Of the sample, 12% falls within the top ten clones. The starting material was CD8+ T cells sorted from blood, obtained at week 24, from a patient treated with tofacitinib. The source is a human donor with alopecia areata.

The V call is TRBV30, the J call TRBJ1-1, with D possibly being TRBD1 (5 bases). The CDR3 length is 15 residues. CDR1 is GTSNPN, CDR2 SVGIG, per germline (reference sequence). Between the trimmed V and J ends, which lost 1 base and 1 base, there was a span of 13 bases. For the CDR3, the DNA is TGTGCCTGGAGTGCCCCCGGGACGGAGAACACTGAAGCTTTCTTT. Translation gives CAWSAPGTENTEAFF.

With regard to this clone: Sequence at one end of the junction differs from germline and may be a read error. This chain uses TRBV27 with TRBJ2-7, with 16 bases that match TRBD2. Germline-derived CDR1 and CDR2 are MNHEY and SMNVEV (reference sequence). The CDR3 runs 17 residues. The CDR3 DNA reads as TGTGCCAGCAGTGCCGGGACTAGCGGGGGGGCCTCCAACGAGCAGTACTTC. This translates into CASSAGTSGGASNEQYF.

The chain links TRBV11-2 to TRBJ2-7, with D possibly being TRBD1 or TRBD2 (5 bases each). Trimming pared 4 bases from V and 4 bases from J, leaving 8 bases between. This CDR3 contains 12 residues. The germline CDR1 and CDR2 sequences are SGHAT and FQNNGV. The CDR3 here is CASSWDGYEQYF. CDR3 DNA: TGTGCCAGCAGCTGGGACGGGTACGAGCAGTACTTC.

V and J are TRBV30 and TRBJ2-7; a possible D gene is TRBD1 (5 bases). CDR1 GTSNPN and CDR2 SVGIG come from the germline V gene (reference sequence). CDR3 size: 13 residues. The V end was cut by 3 bases, the J end by 4 bases, with 13 bases between. The CDR3 loop is CAWRRRERYEQYF. The CDR3, as DNA: TGTGCCTGGAGACGCAGGGAAAGATACGAGCAGTACTTC.

The chain carries TRBV7-8 and TRBJ2-1; TRBD1 might be the D (6 bases). The CDR3 spans 18 residues. Germline CDR1 reads SGHVS; CDR2 reads FQNEAQ. Trimming removed 0 bases at V and 4 bases at J, with 19 bases between. The CDR3 is CASSLASPGEIPYNEQFF. The CDR3 DNA reads TGTGCCAGCAGCTTAGCCTCACCAGGGGAAATTCCATACAATGAGCAGTTCTTC.

The V and J genes are TRBV25-1 and TRBJ2-7; D might be TRBD1 (6 bases). Per the germline V gene, CDR1 is MGHDK and CDR2 is SYGVNS. The germline V and J ends were trimmed by 8 bases and 3 bases, with 8 bases remaining between them. This CDR3 is built from 11 residues. CDR3 sequence (DNA): TGTGCCAGCGGCAGGGGCTACGAGCAGTACTTC. It is translated as CASGRGYEQYF.

On this clone itself: One base separates it from a far larger clone, so it is likely a read error. The same CDR3 is also encoded by other DNA sequences in this sample. The V call is TRBV7-2, the J call TRBJ2-7, with D maybe TRBD1 (6 bases). The CDR3 is 15 residues long. Looked up from germline, CDR1 is SGHTA and CDR2 is FQGNSA. V was trimmed by 5 bases and J by 1 base, leaving 15 bases between them. DNA of the CDR3: TGTGCCAGCAGCCAACAGGGTATAGCGTCCTACGAGCAGTACTTC. It codes for CASSQQGIASYEQYF.

The rearrangement links TRBV4-2 to TRBJ2-7; 10 bases are a match to TRBD1. The length of the CDR3 is 14 residues. Germline lookup yields CDR1 LGHNA and CDR2 YNFKEQ. Trimming removed 3 bases from V and 5 bases from J; junction bases left unmatched: 4. The CDR3 is CASSHSTGGDEQYF. CDR3 DNA sequence: TGTGCCAGCAGCCACTCGACAGGGGGCGACGAGCAGTACTTC.

The chain is built from TRBV30 and TRBJ1-1, with D perhaps matching TRBD1 (6 bases). In germline, CDR1 is GTSNPN, CDR2 SVGIG (reference sequence). Trimming shortened V by 5 bases and J by 0 bases, and 25 bases separated the two germline ends. The CDR3 is 18 residues long. CDR3 nucleotide sequence: TGTGCCTGGGGAGTGGTGACAAAGGGACACCTAATGAACACTGAAGCTTTCTTT. This translates into CAWGVVTKGHLMNTEAFF.

The genes are TRBV13 and TRBJ2-5; the D call may be TRBD1 or TRBD2 (5 bases each). The CDR3 has 14 residues. Deletions cut 5 bases from V and 5 bases from J, with 15 bases between. CDR1 is PRHDT, CDR2 FYEKMQ, per germline (reference sequence). The CDR3 protein is CASSTLRGAETQYF. In nucleotides, the CDR3 is TGTGCCAGCAGCACCCTCCGGGGCGCGGAGACCCAGTACTTC.

In this sample, this clone turned up a few times. The rearrangement links TRBV13 to TRBJ1-2; D perhaps matches TRBD1 (6 bases). This CDR3 has 12 amino acids. The V and J ends lost 5 bases and 8 bases respectively, with 12 bases between them. Germline V CDR1 and CDR2: PRHDT, FYEKMQ (reference sequence). This CDR3 is CASSTNRVGYTF. The CDR3 nucleotides are TGTGCCAGCAGCACCAACAGGGTCGGCTACACCTTC. Drawing the rest from reference TRBV13 and TRBJ1-2, the complete variable domain is AAGVIQSPRHLIKEKRETATLKCYPIPRHDTVYWYQQGPGQDPQFLISFYEKMQSDKGSIPDRFSAQQFSDYHSELNMSSLELGDSALYFCASSTNRVGYTFGSGTRLTVV.

The rearrangement links TRBV5-1 to TRBJ1-3, with D hard to call. V lost 0 bases, J lost 0 bases, and 10 bases lay in between. CDR3 length equals 16 residues. The germline CDR1 and CDR2 sequences are SGHRS and YFSETQ. The CDR3 region is CASSLENPVSGNTIYF. The CDR3 nucleotides read TGCGCCAGCAGCTTGGAGAACCCGGTCTCTGGAAACACCATATATTTT.

The table lists this clone with a few counts. The J gene is TRBJ2-7, the V gene TRBV6-6; 9 bases are a match to TRBD1. The CDR3 is made up of 15 amino acids. Germline-derived CDR1 and CDR2 are MNHNY and SVGAGI (reference sequence). V lost 7 bases to trimming and J lost 3 bases; unmatched junction nucleotides: 10. The CDR3 region has the DNA TGTGCCAGCAAAATTGGACCGGGACAGGGCTACGAGCAGTACTTC. Protein product: CASKIGPGQGYEQYF.

Ten or more counts support this clone. V usage is TRBV11-2 and J usage is TRBJ1-2; D unresolved. Looked up from germline, CDR1 is SGHAT and CDR2 is FQNNGV. The CDR3 is 13 residues long. V lost 1 base to trimming and J lost 7 bases, with 10 bases between them. The CDR3: CASSLGGEFGYTF. In nucleotides, the CDR3 is TGTGCCAGCAGCTTAGGGGGAGAATTTGGCTACACCTTC.

The chain uses TRBV7-9 and TRBJ2-5; D is unclear. This CDR3 is 13 amino acids long. Germline CDR1 reads SEHNR; CDR2 reads FQNEAQ (reference sequence). Deletions cut 1 base from V and 0 bases from J, with 3 bases between. CDR3 region: CASSLENQETQYF. The CDR3 nucleotides are TGTGCCAGCAGCTTAGAGAACCAAGAGACCCAGTACTTC. The full variable domain, its missing parts supplied by reference TRBV7-9 and TRBJ2-5, is DTGVSQNPRHKITKRGQNVTFRCDPISEHNRLYWYRQTLGQGPEFLTYFQNEAQLEKSRLLSDRFSAERPKGSFSTLEIQRTEQGDSAMYLCASSLENQETQYFGPGTRLLVL.

The gene calls are TRBV4-2 and TRBJ2-1; 9 nucleotides align to TRBD2. Trimming removed 0 bases from V and 0 bases from J; junction bases left unmatched: 12. Germline V CDR1 and CDR2: LGHNA, YNFKEQ. CDR3 length equals 20 residues. DNA for the CDR3: TGTGCCAGCAGCCAAGAGTTCGTGGCTAGCGGGGAAAGCTCCTACAATGAGCAGTTCTTC. This codes for CASSQEFVASGESSYNEQFF.

This clone has a handful of counts. The chain links TRBV25-1 to TRBJ1-1; D gene ambiguous. Germline CDR1 reads MGHDK; CDR2 reads SYGVNS. The CDR3 is 14 residues long. Trimming took off 3 bases at V and 4 bases at J, with 12 bases between the two ends. CDR3 loop: CASSDPALGTEAFF. The CDR3 DNA follows: TGTGCCAGCAGTGATCCGGCTTTGGGCACTGAAGCTTTCTTT.

The V and J genes are TRBV5-1 and TRBJ2-2; a weak D match, TRBD2 (7 bases). Germline V gene sequence: CDR1 SGHRS, CDR2 YFSETQ. Trimming took 3 bases from V and 7 from J, leaving 13 bases between them. The length of the CDR3 is 14 residues. CDR3 sequence reads: CASSSPGGHGELFF. DNA for the CDR3: TGCGCCAGCAGCTCCCCGGGGGGCCACGGGGAGCTGTTTTTT.

This clone was observed a handful of times. The CDR3 reads CASLAGELYQETQYF. The CDR3 DNA sequence: TGTGCCAGCTTAGCGGGGGAACTGTACCAAGAGACCCAGTACTTC. The chain is built from TRBV2 and TRBJ2-5, with 9 bases aligning to TRBD2. Trimming at V came to 8 bases and at J to 0 bases, leaving 7 bases not matched to a gene. This CDR3 region has 15 residues. The germline CDR1 and CDR2 sequences are SNHLY and FYNNEI.

J is TRBJ2-7 and V is TRBV27; perhaps TRBD2 as D (5 bases). Germline CDR1 is MNHEY and CDR2 is SMNVEV (reference sequence). V shed 3 bases and J shed 2 bases, with 14 bases lying between them. This CDR3 is 15 amino acids long. Here the CDR3 DNA reads TGTGCCAGCAGTTTGCGAGGGAGAATTACCTACGAGCAGTACTTC. Its protein product is CASSLRGRITYEQYF.

The V gene is TRBV9, the J gene TRBJ2-2; tentatively, D is TRBD2 (5 bases). This CDR3 contains 15 residues. Trimming took off 0 bases at V and 5 bases at J, with 11 bases between the two ends. Germline V gene sequence: CDR1 SGDLS, CDR2 YYNGEE. Here the CDR3 reads CASSVARTGTGELFF. CDR3 DNA: TGTGCCAGCAGCGTAGCCAGGACGGGGACCGGGGAGCTGTTTTTT.